A single sample is the source of the 3 T cell receptor beta chains below, sequenced in a study of CD8 T cells in Susac syndrome. RNA in amounts of about 0.45 to 1 ug was reverse transcribed with random hexamers. TCRdb re-analysed the immunoSEQ multiplex PCR reads in MiXCR, keeping a single row per CDR3 protein. The sample shows about 110,000 distinct CDR3 sequences, roughly 95% of them seen only once. Sequencing used CD8+ T cells from PBMCs. Receptors were obtained from a human donor with Susac syndrome.

The chain employs TRBV12-3 or TRBV12-4 and TRBJ1-5; tentative D call: TRBD1 (6 bases). The CDR3 is 15 residues long. V lost 3 bases and J 5 bases, leaving 14 bases between the germline ends. CDR3 protein: CASSLRTATDQPQHF. CDR3 DNA sequence: TGTGCCAGCAGTTTGCGGACAGCCACAGATCAGCCCCAGCATTTT.

The chain employs TRBV4-3 and TRBJ1-1; D is possibly TRBD1 (5 bases). CDR3 length: 14 amino acids. V dropped 2 bases and J dropped 3 bases, with 10 bases sitting between them. Germline-derived CDR1 and CDR2 are LGHNA and YSLEER. The CDR3 DNA follows: TGCGCCAGCAGCCAATGGGACGGGGACACTGAAGCTTTCTTT. It encodes CASSQWDGDTEAFF.

CDR3 protein: CATSQSRDGNQPQHF. Written as DNA, the CDR3 is TGTGCCACCAGTCAAAGCCGGGACGGAAATCAGCCCCAGCATTTT. V gene TRBV15 combines with J gene TRBJ1-5; a possible D gene is TRBD1 (5 bases). V shed 6 bases and J shed 4 bases, with 16 bases lying between them. This CDR3 has 15 amino acids. The V gene's germline CDR1 is LNHNV and CDR2 YYDKDF (reference sequence).